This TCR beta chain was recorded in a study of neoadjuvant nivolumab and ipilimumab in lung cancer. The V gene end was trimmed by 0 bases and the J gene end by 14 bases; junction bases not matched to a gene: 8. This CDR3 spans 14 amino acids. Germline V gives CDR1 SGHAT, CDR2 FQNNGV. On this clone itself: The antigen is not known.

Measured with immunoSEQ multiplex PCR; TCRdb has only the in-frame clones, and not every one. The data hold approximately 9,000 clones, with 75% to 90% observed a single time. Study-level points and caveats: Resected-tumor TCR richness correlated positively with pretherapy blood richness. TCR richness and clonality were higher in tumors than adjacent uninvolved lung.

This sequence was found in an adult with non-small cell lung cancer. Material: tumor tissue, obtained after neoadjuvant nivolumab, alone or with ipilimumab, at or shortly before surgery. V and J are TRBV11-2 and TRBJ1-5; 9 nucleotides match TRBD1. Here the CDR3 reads CASSLDKGTGSKHF. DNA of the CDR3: TGTGCCAGCAGCTTAGATAAAGGGACAGGGAGTAAGCATTTT. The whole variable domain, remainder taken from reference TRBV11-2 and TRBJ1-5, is EAGVAQSPRYKIIEKRQSVAFWCNPISGHATLYWYQQILGQGPKLLIQFQNNGVVDDSQLPKDRFSAERLKGVDSTLKIQPAKLEDSAVYLCASSLDKGTGSKHFGDGTRLSIL.